A single sample gave rise to the 9 T cell receptor beta chains below, sequenced in a study of blood T cell repertoires in COVID-19. Sequencing used immunoSEQ multiplex PCR; TCRdb keeps in-frame clones, though not all of them. The sample shows 120,000 or so clones, 80% of them seen only once. What was sequenced was peripheral blood. Receptors were obtained from a human donor in a cohort sampled during active COVID-19.

The chain employs TRBV18 and TRBJ1-1; 9 positions agree with TRBD1. The V gene end was trimmed by 4 bases and the J gene end by 8 bases; junction bases not matched to a gene: 5. This CDR3 has 13 residues. The germline CDR1 and CDR2 sequences are KGHSH and LQKENI. In nucleotides, the CDR3 is TGTGCCAGCTCACTTTCCGGGACAGGGGAAGCTTTCTTT. Translated, it gives CASSLSGTGEAFF.

The chain has TRBV5-4 and TRBJ2-6; D unclear. The V end was cut by 3 bases, the J end by 0 bases, with 7 bases between. Germline CDR1 is SGHNT and CDR2 is YYREEE (reference sequence). The CDR3 extends over 15 amino acids. This CDR3 reads CASSSRVSGANVLTF. CDR3 DNA sequence: TGTGCCAGCAGCTCACGAGTCTCTGGGGCCAACGTCCTGACTTTC.

V is TRBV6-6 and J is TRBJ1-1; no definite D call. Trimming cost V 8 bases and J 4 bases, with 14 bases left between them. The CDR3 runs to 13 residues. CDR1 MNHNY and CDR2 SVGAGI come from the germline V gene (reference sequence). This chain's CDR3 is CASSLNEGTEAFF. For the CDR3, the DNA is TGTGCCAGCTCACTAAACGAGGGCACTGAAGCTTTCTTT.

This clone was observed a single time. The V call is TRBV6-1, the J call TRBJ2-1, with D possibly TRBD1 on 7 matching bases. Germline V gene lookup returns CDR1 MNHNS and CDR2 SASEGT. The CDR3 has 15 amino acids. The V end lost 3 bases, the J end lost 7 bases, and 16 bases lay between the germline ends. The CDR3 reads CASSEPGGSGNEQFF. For the CDR3, the DNA is TGTGCCAGCAGTGAGCCAGGGGGGTCGGGGAATGAGCAGTTCTTC.

V gene TRBV9 combines with J gene TRBJ2-7, with D perhaps TRBD2 (5 bases). This CDR3 is 14 amino acids long. Trimming cost V 4 bases and J 5 bases, with 16 bases left between them. Looked up from germline, CDR1 is SGDLS and CDR2 is YYNGEE. The CDR3 DNA is TGTGCCAGCAGCCCCGGAGGTGGGTTTGACGAGCAGTACTTC. Translated: CASSPGGGFDEQYF.

The CDR3 sequence: CASSAPGQGDEKLFF. The CDR3 bases are TGTGCCAGCAGCGCGCCGGGACAGGGGGACGAAAAACTGTTTTTT. J is TRBJ1-4 and V is TRBV5-4; 11 bases match TRBD1. Germline trimming cut 4 bases from V and 8 bases from J; bases unmatched to any gene: 7. The CDR3 is 15 residues long. Germline V lookup: CDR1 SGHNT, CDR2 YYREEE (reference sequence). Variable domain in full (rest from reference TRBV5-4 and TRBJ1-4): ETGVTQSPTHLIKTRGQQVTLRCSSQSGHNTVSWYQQALGQGPQFIFQYYREEENGRGNFPPRFSGLQFPNYSSELNVNALELDDSALYLCASSAPGQGDEKLFFGSGTQLSVL.

This chain connects TRBV19 to TRBJ2-5; 7 nucleotides agree with TRBD2. The CDR3 sequence is 17 residues long. The germline V gene has CDR1 LNHDA and CDR2 SQIVND (reference sequence). The junction had 13 bases not matched to a gene; V was cut back by 1 base and J by 5 bases. CDR3 in amino acids: CASSIGGGRGGMETQYF. The CDR3 DNA sequence: TGTGCCAGTAGTATAGGTGGCGGGAGAGGCGGAATGGAGACCCAGTACTTC.

The chain combines TRBV6-2 or TRBV6-3 with TRBJ1-1, with D perhaps matching TRBD1 (6 bases). The CDR3 has 16 amino acids. Germline V gives CDR1 MNHEY, CDR2 SVGEGT. The V end lost 0 bases, the J end lost 4 bases, and 15 bases lay between the germline ends. The CDR3 region has the DNA TGTGCCAGCAGTTACTCGAATCCTGGACAGTTCACTGAAGCTTTCTTT. Its protein is CASSYSNPGQFTEAFF.

V gene TRBV7-9 combines with J gene TRBJ1-3, with D possibly TRBD1 on 5 matching bases. Trimming shortened V by 6 bases and J by 0 bases, and 6 bases separated the two germline ends. The CDR3 is made up of 13 amino acids. The germline V gene encodes CDR1 SEHNR and CDR2 FQNEAQ (reference sequence). CDR3 sequence reads: CASRQGSGNTIYF. In DNA, the CDR3 is TGTGCCAGCAGGCAGGGCTCTGGAAACACCATATATTTT.